These 9 T cell receptor beta chains were all obtained from the same sample, sequenced in a study of T cell repertoires in cytomegalovirus infection. For these receptors, no antigen is known. TCRdb ran MiXCR on the reads and lists one entry per CDR3 protein. The data show hundreds of thousands of distinct CDR3 sequences, approximately 31% seen once. The source material was cultured CD8+ T cells from PBMCs, sampled from culture after CMV antigen stimulation. The receptors shown here come from a human donor in good health (CMV status not recorded). Some clones in this sample may be carry-over from other donors' samples.

This clonotype appeared a few times. CDR3 loop: CATSRFLYNEQFF. The CDR3 DNA reads as TGTGCCACCAGCCGGTTTTTGTACAATGAGCAGTTCTTC. V is TRBV15 and J is TRBJ2-1; D unresolved. Germline V gene data show CDR1 as LNHNV and CDR2 as YYDKDF (reference sequence). The CDR3 sequence is 13 residues long. Trimming removed 5 bases from V and 4 bases from J, with 9 bases in between.

This clonotype was seen more than once but under ten times. V and J are TRBV6-2 or TRBV6-3 and TRBJ2-3, with 13 bases aligning to TRBD2. Trimming at V came to 5 bases and at J to 5 bases, leaving 13 bases not matched to a gene. Germline loops: CDR1 MNHEY, CDR2 SVGEGT. The CDR3 contains 18 residues. The CDR3 DNA sequence: TGTGCCAGCAGTCCTCGGACTAGCGGGGGCTCTCTTGGAGATACGCAGTATTTT. This codes for CASSPRTSGGSLGDTQYF.

This clonotype occurred many times. This chain connects TRBV12-3 or TRBV12-4 to TRBJ2-2, with 9 bases lining up with TRBD1. This CDR3 region has 16 residues. The V segment lost 2 bases and the J segment 5 bases; nucleotides outside the gene matches: 6. The CDR3 sequence: CASSLPGTGSTGELFF. CDR3 bases: TGTGCCAGCAGTTTACCCGGGACAGGGTCGACCGGGGAGCTGTTTTTT.

This clonotype appeared many times. The chain's CDR3 is CASSLSTGAWGELFF. In nucleotides, the CDR3 is TGTGCCAGCAGCCTTAGTACGGGGGCGTGGGGGGAGCTGTTTTTT. This chain uses TRBV7-8 with TRBJ2-2; D possibly uses TRBD1 or TRBD2 (6 bases each). Trimming left V 5 bases short and J 8 bases short, with 18 bases between. Germline loops: CDR1 SGHVS, CDR2 FQNEAQ. The CDR3 runs 15 residues.

This rearrangement joins TRBV2 to TRBJ1-3; no definite D call. Germline assignment: CDR1 SNHLY and CDR2 FYNNEI. V lost 2 bases and J 0 bases, leaving 11 bases between the germline ends. The CDR3 is 16 residues long. The CDR3 is CASSEYGLSSGNTIYF. CDR3 in DNA: TGTGCCAGCAGTGAATACGGCCTGAGCTCTGGAAACACCATATATTTT.

The count of this clonotype is one. The J gene is TRBJ1-5, the V gene TRBV2; tentative D call: TRBD1 (6 bases). V lost 6 bases, J lost 2 bases, and 17 bases lay in between. This CDR3 spans 16 amino acids. Germline V CDR1 and CDR2: SNHLY, FYNNEI. CDR3 region: CASRHPGSGGNQPQHF. CDR3 bases: TGTGCCAGCAGACATCCCGGGTCAGGGGGCAATCAGCCCCAGCATTTT.

This clonotype has at least ten counts. The genes are TRBV7-2 and TRBJ1-1; TRBD1 aligns across 10 bases. Trimming removed 6 bases from V and 4 bases from J; junction bases left unmatched: 5. The germline V gene has CDR1 SGHTA and CDR2 FQGNSA. There are 14 residues in the CDR3. CDR3 amino acids: CASRTGTGVTEAFF. In DNA, the CDR3 is TGTGCCAGCAGGACGGGGACAGGGGTCACTGAAGCTTTCTTT. The variable domain in full, completed from reference TRBV7-2 and TRBJ1-1, reads GAGVSQSPSNKVTEKGKDVELRCDPISGHTALYWYRQSLGQGLEFLIYFQGNSAPDKSGLPSDRFSAERTGGSVSTLTIQRTQQEDSAVYLCASRTGTGVTEAFFGQGTRLTVV.

The chain uses TRBV7-6 and TRBJ2-1; possible D gene TRBD1, 5 bases. The CDR3 has 18 amino acids. Trimming removed 2 bases from V and 8 bases from J, with 25 bases in between. From germline, CDR1 is SGHVS and CDR2 FNYEAQ. The CDR3 sequence: CASSLSTQQVPPWDEQFF. The CDR3 DNA follows: TGTGCCAGCAGCTTATCAACCCAACAGGTGCCCCCCTGGGATGAGCAGTTCTTC.

This clonotype was found many times. This chain uses TRBV7-8 with TRBJ2-1, with D possibly TRBD1 on 6 matching bases. This CDR3 is 16 amino acids long. V was pared by 5 bases and J by 7 bases, with 21 bases between. CDR1 is SGHVS and CDR2 is FQNEAQ in the germline V gene. This chain's CDR3 is CASSQLQGLQENEQFF. In DNA form, the CDR3 reads TGTGCCAGCAGCCAACTACAGGGCCTCCAAGAGAATGAGCAGTTCTTC.